This passage covers 20 T cell receptor beta chains from one sample sequenced in a study of control samples from healthy donors and cancer patients. This table comes from immunoSEQ multiplex PCR, and its TCRdb copy is limited to in-frame clones, with some not included. The sample has approximately 87,000 clones; roughly 89% are singletons. Source material: blood. All receptors derive from a middle-aged man in good health.

The chain combines TRBV5-4 with TRBJ1-1; 9 nucleotides line up with TRBD1. Per germline, CDR1 SGHNT and CDR2 YYREEE (reference sequence). V shed 4 bases, J shed 1 base, and the junction held 11 bases outside the gene matches. The CDR3 is 17 amino acids. DNA for the CDR3: TGTGCCAGCAGCCCCTGGGGGGACAGGGTTGGGAACACTGAAGCTTTCTTT. Its protein product is CASSPWGDRVGNTEAFF.

The chain uses TRBV18 and TRBJ2-5; tentatively, D is TRBD1 (6 bases). Trimming stripped 3 bases from V and 5 bases from J, with 13 bases between. The CDR3 length is 14 residues. Germline V lookup: CDR1 KGHSH, CDR2 LQKENI. The CDR3, as DNA: TGTGCCAGCTCACCTCGGGCAGGGGCGGAGACCCAGTACTTC. This sequence encodes CASSPRAGAETQYF. The full variable domain, completed using reference TRBV18 and TRBJ2-5, is NAGVMQNPRHLVRRRGQEARLRCSPMKGHSHVYWYRQLPEEGLKFMVYLQKENIIDESGMPKERFSAEFPKEGPSILRIQQVVRGDSAAYFCASSPRAGAETQYFGPGTRLLVL.

The chain couples TRBV3-1 (or the pseudogene TRBV3-2) to TRBJ1-2; D is perhaps TRBD1 (5 bases). Per germline, CDR1 LGHDT and CDR2 YNNKEL (reference sequence). CDR3 length equals 15 residues. V lost 4 bases, J lost 0 bases, and 12 bases lay in between. Here the CDR3 DNA reads TGTGCCAGCAGCCTCTTCAGGGATGCTAACTATGGCTACACCTTC. It is translated as CASSLFRDANYGYTF.

This chain uses TRBV6-4 with TRBJ2-3; the D gene is possibly TRBD2 (6 bases). Between the trimmed V and J ends, which lost 1 base and 1 base, there was a span of 12 bases. The CDR3 sequence is 16 residues long. CDR1 and CDR2 (germline): MRHNA, SNTAGT. Here the CDR3 DNA reads TGTGCCAGCAGTGACTTGGGGGGAGGAGGCACAGATACGCAGTATTTT. The encoded protein is CASSDLGGGGTDTQYF.

V is TRBV6-5 and J is TRBJ1-2, with D tentatively TRBD1 (5 bases). V lost 10 bases and J lost 8, with 14 bases in between. The CDR3 loop spans 11 amino acids. Germline lookup yields CDR1 MNHEY and CDR2 SVGAGI. CDR3 sequence: CATNQGKGYTF. The CDR3 nucleotides read TGTGCCACCAATCAGGGTAAAGGCTACACCTTC.

On this clone: In this CDR3 the conserved last residue, phenylalanine or tryptophan, is missing, so a read error is likely. J is TRBJ1-1 and V is TRBV6-6, with TRBD1 matching 9 bases. Germline CDR1 MNHNY, CDR2 SVGAGI (reference sequence). The CDR3 has 13 amino acids. Trimming cost V 6 bases and J 5 bases; bases outside gene matches: 4. CDR3 loop: CASSGTGKTEAFL. The CDR3 nucleotides are TGTGCCAGCAGCGGGACAGGGAAGACTGAAGCTTTCCTT.

This chain joins TRBV11-2 and TRBJ2-3, with 8 bases that match TRBD1. In germline, CDR1 is SGHAT, CDR2 FQNNGV. This CDR3 has 15 residues. With 0 bases clipped from V and 6 bases from J, the junction kept 5 bases outside the gene matches. CDR3 bases: TGTGCCAGCAGCTTAGATCAGGGGGCGCGGGATACGCAGTATTTT. As protein: CASSLDQGARDTQYF.

V usage is TRBV6-5 and J usage is TRBJ1-1; a weak D match, TRBD1 (5 bases). The germline V gene encodes CDR1 MNHEY and CDR2 SVGAGI. V gave up 0 bases and J gave up 8 bases, with 13 bases separating them. The CDR3 covers 14 residues. CDR3 bases: TGTGCCAGCAGTTACTCGGCCGCAGGGAAGGAAGCTTTCTTT. Translated: CASSYSAAGKEAFF.

The rearrangement joins TRBV19 to TRBJ2-7; TRBD2 might be the D (5 bases). The CDR3 extends over 14 amino acids. CDR1 is LNHDA and CDR2 is SQIVND in the germline V gene (reference sequence). V lost 4 bases to trimming and J lost 0 bases, with 10 bases between them. DNA for the CDR3: TGTGCCAGTAGTAAAGCGGCTTACTCCTACGAGCAGTACTTC. Its translation: CASSKAAYSYEQYF.

CDR3 sequence: CASSNDRNYGYTF. The DNA for the CDR3 is TGTGCCAGCAGTAACGACAGGAACTATGGCTACACCTTC. The chain joins TRBV2 to TRBJ1-2, with D perhaps matching TRBD1 (6 bases). Trimming shortened V by 5 bases and J by 2 bases, and 9 bases separated the two germline ends. Per germline, CDR1 SNHLY and CDR2 FYNNEI. The CDR3 spans 13 residues.

The chain recombines TRBV18 with TRBJ1-1, with 8 nucleotides matching TRBD1. The germline CDR1 and CDR2 sequences are KGHSH and LQKENI. Unmatched junction bases numbered 15, after V lost 3 bases and J lost 3 bases. The CDR3 is made up of 18 amino acids. The DNA for the CDR3 is TGTGCCAGCTCACCCAATCTAGGCCCTGGGACAGGTTACACTGAAGCTTTCTTT. This codes for CASSPNLGPGTGYTEAFF.

The rearrangement joins TRBV5-4 to TRBJ1-3, with 9 bases fitting TRBD1. Trimming took 3 bases from V and 2 from J; bases not matched to a gene: 3. Germline CDR1 reads SGHNT; CDR2 reads YYREEE (reference sequence). The CDR3 spans 15 residues. The CDR3 protein is CASSSGQGTGNTIYF. The CDR3 region has the DNA TGTGCCAGCAGCTCAGGACAGGGGACTGGAAACACCATATATTTT.

On this clone: The same CDR3 can be traced to other DNA sequences in this sample. The V call is TRBV19, the J call TRBJ1-3; tentative D call: TRBD1 (6 bases). Trimming left V 6 bases short and J 1 base short, with 10 bases between. This CDR3 spans 14 amino acids. Germline values: CDR1 LNHDA, CDR2 SQIVND (reference sequence). Here the CDR3 DNA reads TGTGCCAGTAGCCCGGGACAATCTGGAAACACCATATATTTT. This encodes CASSPGQSGNTIYF.

On this clone itself: This sample includes further DNA sequences coding for the same CDR3. The CDR3 region is CASSLGQNTEAFF. CDR3 sequence (DNA): TGTGCCAGCAGTTTGGGACAGAACACTGAAGCTTTCTTT. The chain is built from TRBV6-5 and TRBJ1-1, with TRBD1 as a possible D gene (6 bases). The CDR3 contains 13 residues. Germline CDR1 and CDR2: MNHEY and SVGAGI. V was pared by 4 bases and J by 1 base, with 7 bases between.

The chain is built from TRBV5-1 and TRBJ2-7; 9 bases are shared with TRBD1. CDR1 is SGHRS, CDR2 YFSETQ, per germline. This CDR3 has 16 amino acids. After removal of 3 bases from V and 4 bases from J, the junction contained 11 bases not matched to a gene. CDR3 DNA: TGCGCCAGCAGCTCAATCGGGGGACAGGGAGTATACGAGCAGTACTTC. As protein: CASSSIGGQGVYEQYF. The full variable domain, its missing parts supplied by reference TRBV5-1 and TRBJ2-7, is KAGVTQTPRYLIKTRGQQVTLSCSPISGHRSVSWYQQTPGQGLQFLFEYFSETQRNKGNFPGRFSGRQFSNSRSEMNVSTLELGDSALYLCASSSIGGQGVYEQYFGPGTRLTVT.

The rearrangement links TRBV9 to TRBJ2-5; TRBD1 aligns across 8 bases. The CDR3 totals 15 residues. The J segment lost 4 bases and the V segment lost 0 bases, leaving 5 bases of the junction unmatched. The germline V gene has CDR1 SGDLS and CDR2 YYNGEE. CDR3 DNA sequence: TGTGCCAGCAGCGTAGAAGGACAGGGCCGAGAGACCCAGTACTTC. It is translated as CASSVEGQGRETQYF.

About this clone: A junction boundary mismatches the germline segment, possibly from a read error. The chain joins TRBV19 to TRBJ1-2, with D tentatively TRBD1 (5 bases). Per germline, CDR1 LNHDA and CDR2 SQIVND (reference sequence). This CDR3 contains 14 residues. In DNA form, the CDR3 reads TGTGCCAGCAGTAACCGAGGGGTTACCGATGGCTACACCTTC. This encodes CASSNRGVTDGYTF.

The chain employs TRBV19 and TRBJ2-1, with TRBD2 as a possible D gene (10 bases). The V end lost 5 bases, the J end lost 5 bases, and 28 bases lay between the germline ends. The V gene's germline CDR1 is LNHDA and CDR2 SQIVND (reference sequence). The CDR3 consists of 19 residues. CDR3 region: CASSGQGHGTSGANNEQFF. CDR3 nucleotides: TGTGCCAGTAGTGGACAGGGGCACGGTACTAGCGGGGCAAACAATGAGCAGTTCTTC. Drawing the rest from reference TRBV19 and TRBJ2-1, the complete variable domain is DGGITQSPKYLFRKEGQNVTLSCEQNLNHDAMYWYRQDPGQGLRLIYYSQIVNDFQKGDIAEGYSVSREKKESFPLTVTSAQKNPTAFYLCASSGQGHGTSGANNEQFFGPGTRLTVL.

This chain joins TRBV12-3 or TRBV12-4 and TRBJ2-7; D uncertain. CDR3 size: 13 residues. V gave up 6 bases and J gave up 6 bases, with 15 bases separating them. CDR3 sequence: CASSPPYLGEQYF. DNA of the CDR3: TGTGCCAGCAGCCCTCCCTACCTGGGCGAGCAGTACTTC.

J is TRBJ1-2 and V is TRBV7-2, with a weak D call TRBD1 (6 bases). Germline V gene lookup returns CDR1 SGHTA and CDR2 FQGNSA. The CDR3 runs to 12 residues. Deletions cut 5 bases from V and 4 bases from J, with 8 bases between. This CDR3 is CASSIQGYGYTF. DNA of the CDR3: TGTGCCAGCAGCATACAGGGCTATGGCTACACCTTC.